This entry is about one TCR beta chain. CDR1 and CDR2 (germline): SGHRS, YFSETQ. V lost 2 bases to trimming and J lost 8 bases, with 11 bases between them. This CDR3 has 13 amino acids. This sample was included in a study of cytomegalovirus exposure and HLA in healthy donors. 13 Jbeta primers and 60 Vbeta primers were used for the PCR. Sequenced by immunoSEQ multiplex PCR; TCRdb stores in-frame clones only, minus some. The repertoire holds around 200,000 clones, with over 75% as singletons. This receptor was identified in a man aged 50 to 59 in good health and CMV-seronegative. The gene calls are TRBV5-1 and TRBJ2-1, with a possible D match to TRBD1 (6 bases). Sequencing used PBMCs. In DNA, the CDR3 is TGCGCCAGCAGCTTAGGGGGTGGCGATGAGCAGTTCTTC. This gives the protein CASSLGGGDEQFF.